These T cell receptor beta chains were read from a single sample in a study of human T cells and chemical hapten exposure. TCRdb re-called the RACE reads through MiXCR, storing one row per CDR3 protein. This table has about 360,000 distinct CDR3 sequences, about 7% appearing once. Material: whole blood, obtained in connection with sensitization to the hapten diphenylcyclopropenone (DPC). These receptors came from a young woman with alopecia areata. Some clones in this sample may be carry-over from other donors' samples. CDR3s include the opening cysteine and the closing phenylalanine or tryptophan. The D gene is left open where the match is weak. A row's size may be missing; if present it is once, few, many or a size class.

abundance	v_gene	d_gene	j_gene	CDR3nt	CDR3aa
NA	TRBV6-1	NA	TRBJ2-3	TGTGCCAGCAGCGTGCGTACGCAGTATTTT	CASSVRTQYF
many	TRBV29-1	TRBD2	TRBJ2-1	TGCAGCGTTGCAACTAGCGGGGGGAGCTCCTACAATGAGCAGTTCTTC	CSVATSGGSSYNEQFF
NA	TRBV5-1	NA	TRBJ2-1	TGCGCCAGCAGCTTGGCCAGGGGATACTACAATGAGCAGTTCTTC	CASSLARGYYNEQFF
NA	TRBV4-3	TRBD2	TRBJ2-3	TGCGCCAGCAGCCAAGGTGATAGCGGGGGGACGCACTCAGATACGCAGTATTTT	CASSQGDSGGTHSDTQYF
many	TRBV20-1	NA	TRBJ2-3	TGCAGTGCTAGAGGGGGTTGGGGTACCACAGATACGCAGTATTTT	CSARGGWGTTDTQYF
few	TRBV4-3	TRBD1	TRBJ1-6	TGCGCCAGCAGCCAAGATGGAGGAGCAGGGGGCTTCGATGGTTATAATTCACCCCTCCACTTT	CASSQDGGAGGFDGYNSPLHF
few	TRBV9	TRBD1	TRBJ2-4	TGTGCCAGCGGACAGGGCTTTTCGGGAAACATTCAGTACTTC	CASGQGFSGNIQYF
many	TRBV24-1	NA	TRBJ2-2	TGTGCCACCAGTGATCGTTCGGGACCCACGAACACCGGGGAGCTGTTTTTT	CATSDRSGPTNTGELFF
NA	TRBV12-3/TRBV12-4	NA	TRBJ1-4	TGTGCCAGCAGGCGACAGGTCTTGGAAAAACTGTTTTTT	CASRRQVLEKLFF
many	TRBV7-9	TRBD1	TRBJ1-3	TGTGCCAGCAGCCGCGGGACAGACTCTGGAAACACCATATATTTT	CASSRGTDSGNTIYF
NA	TRBV6-2/TRBV6-3	TRBD2	TRBJ2-7	TGTGCCAGCAGTTACTCGACTAGCGGGGTGGGCGAGCAGTACTTC	CASSYSTSGVGEQYF
many	TRBV3-1	TRBD2	TRBJ2-3	TGTGCCAGCAGAGGACTAGCGGGGATAGATACGCAGTATTTT	CASRGLAGIDTQYF
NA	TRBV5-1	TRBD2	TRBJ2-1	TGCGCCAGCAGCCCCGACATAGCGGGGGGGCCGAATGAGCAGTTCTTC	CASSPDIAGGPNEQFF
NA	TRBV18	NA	TRBJ2-1	TGTGCCAGCTCACCACCGCAAGCTCCGGGTACCGGTGAGCAGTTCTTC	CASSPPQAPGTGEQFF
few	TRBV20-1	TRBD2	TRBJ2-3	TGCAGTGCTAGAGATCAGGGAGCGGGGAGGGTAGATACGCAGTATTTT	CSARDQGAGRVDTQYF
NA	TRBV6-5	TRBD1	TRBJ1-6	TGTGCCAGCAGTTACTGGACAGGGACGAATTCACCCCTCCACTTT	CASSYWTGTNSPLHF
many	TRBV11-2	TRBD1	TRBJ2-2	TGTGCCAGCAGCTGGACAGGGGGCAAAACCGGGGAGCTGTTTTTT	CASSWTGGKTGELFF
few	TRBV29-1	NA	TRBJ1-1	TGCAGCGTCGCCCGGGTCCTAGATGAAGCTTTCTTT	CSVARVLDEAFF
many	TRBV6-2/TRBV6-3	NA	TRBJ2-2	TGTGCCAGCAGTTATAAGGATATCGCGAACACCGGGGAGCTGTTTTTT	CASSYKDIANTGELFF
many	TRBV2	NA	TRBJ2-7	TGTGCCAGGCCTAGGCCGAGCAACTACGAGCAGTACTTC	CARPRPSNYEQYF
many	TRBV2	TRBD1	TRBJ1-4	TGTGCCAGCAGCGGACGGGACAGAACTAATGAAAAACTGTTTTTT	CASSGRDRTNEKLFF
many	TRBV14	TRBD2	TRBJ2-1	TGTGCCAGCAGCCAAGATCTAGCGGGGGGCCACAATGAGCAGTTCTTC	CASSQDLAGGHNEQFF
few	TRBV13	NA	TRBJ2-1	TGTGCCAGCAGCTTGCGGGCCCTCTTATCCAATGAGCAGTTCTTC	CASSLRALLSNEQFF
many	TRBV5-1	TRBD1	TRBJ2-3	TGCGCCAGCAGCTCCAGGGGGCTCTCCACAGATACGCAGTATTTT	CASSSRGLSTDTQYF
few	TRBV4-3	NA	TRBJ1-1	TGCGCCAGCAGCCACCTGGGAGTCGACACTGAAGCTTTCTTT	CASSHLGVDTEAFF
NA	TRBV6-6	NA	TRBJ2-7	TGTGCCAGCAGTTCTCACGGACAGTCCTACGAGCAGTACTTC	CASSSHGQSYEQYF
NA	TRBV7-8	NA	TRBJ1-4	TGTGCCAGCAGCTTAGGAAGGACAGAGACCTCTAAACTGTTTTTT	CASSLGRTETSKLFF
few	TRBV27	NA	TRBJ2-7	TGTGCCAGCAGTTTGACCTTCGCCTACGAGCAGTACTTC	CASSLTFAYEQYF
few	TRBV18	NA	TRBJ1-1	TGTGCCAGCTCTACGGCCCGAAACACTGAAGCTTTCTTT	CASSTARNTEAFF
NA	TRBV10-3	TRBD1	TRBJ1-2	TGTGCCGTGACACAGGGGGGAAGTGGCTACACCTTC	CAVTQGGSGYTF
many	TRBV7-9	NA	TRBJ2-7	TGTGCCAGCAACCCCTTGAGCTCCTACGAGCAGTACTTC	CASNPLSSYEQYF
few	TRBV7-2	NA	TRBJ2-7	TGTGCCAGCAGCTACCGGTCCTACGAGCAGTACTTC	CASSYRSYEQYF
NA	TRBV12-3/TRBV12-4	TRBD1	TRBJ2-1	TGTGCCAGCAGTTTGCGGGACAGGGGGCTCTTTTTGGGCCCGAGCTCCTACAATGAGCAGTTCTTC	CASSLRDRGLFLGPSSYNEQFF
few	TRBV12-3/TRBV12-4	TRBD1	TRBJ2-4	TGTGCCAGCAGTTTCGGGGGACAGGAAAACATTCAGTACTTC	CASSFGGQENIQYF
few	TRBV6-1	NA	TRBJ2-4	TGTGCCAGCAGTGAGATTGGTGACATTCAGTACTTC	CASSEIGDIQYF
few	TRBV6-2/TRBV6-3	NA	TRBJ1-1	TGTGCCAGCAACTACCGAGGGGTGGCTGAAGCTTTCTTT	CASNYRGVAEAFF
many	TRBV27	TRBD2	TRBJ2-5	TGTGCCAGCAGGGGGCTAGCGGAGGGGGAGACCCAGTACTTC	CASRGLAEGETQYF
many	TRBV7-2	TRBD2	TRBJ2-1	TGTGCCAGCAGCTTAGTGCTAGCGGCCAATGAGCAGTTCTTC	CASSLVLAANEQFF
NA	TRBV20-1	NA	TRBJ1-1	TGCAGTGCTAGTTCAGGGAGGGAAACTGAAGCTTTCTTT	CSASSGRETEAFF
NA	TRBV6-6	TRBD1	TRBJ2-7	TGTGCCAGCAGTTATGTGACAGGGGGCTACGAGCAGTACTTC	CASSYVTGGYEQYF
many	TRBV24-1	TRBD1	TRBJ2-1	TGTGCCACCCCTGACAGGGGCCATGAGCAGTTCTTC	CATPDRGHEQFF
few	TRBV7-9	TRBD1	TRBJ1-2	TGTGCCAGCAGCTATGCGGACAGGGCAGAAGGCTACACCTTC	CASSYADRAEGYTF